This is a list of T cell receptor beta chains from one sample in a study of blood T cell repertoires in COVID-19. Sequencing was performed with immunoSEQ multiplex PCR; in TCRdb, only in-frame clones are kept and a portion is missing. Counted here are about 180,000 clones, about 88% occurring once; the ten biggest clones make up under 3%. Material for sequencing was PBMCs or T cells enriched from blood (not recorded which). These TCRs come from a woman in her forties with acute COVID-19. CDR3s include the opening cysteine and the closing phenylalanine or tryptophan. Fields, in order: clone size, D gene, J gene, V gene, CDR3 DNA, CDR3 protein. The D gene is left open where the match is weak. The size entry is marked missing in some rows and otherwise reads once, few, many or a size class.

-,-,TRBJ1-2,TRBV13,TGTGCCAGCAGCGTCGGGCCTAGGGGTGGCTACACCTTC,CASSVGPRGGYTF
-,TRBD1,TRBJ1-2,TRBV5-1,TGCGCCAGCAGCCGGACAGGGAGTAACTATGGCTACACCTTC,CASSRTGSNYGYTF
-,-,TRBJ1-5,TRBV15,TGTGCCACCAGCGCCGAGGGGGGGCTTCAGCCCCAGCATTTT,CATSAEGGLQPQHF
-,-,TRBJ1-1,TRBV7-8,TGTGCCAGCAGCTTAGTGGCTTCTGAAGCTTTCTTT,CASSLVASEAFF
-,TRBD1,TRBJ1-5,TRBV14,TGTGCCAGCAGCCAAGGAGGACAGGGGCTCAATCAGCCCCAGCATTTT,CASSQGGQGLNQPQHF
-,TRBD1,TRBJ1-2,TRBV27,TGTGCCAGCAGACCACGGACAGGGTGGTATGGCTACACCTTC,CASRPRTGWYGYTF
-,TRBD2,TRBJ2-1,TRBV4-2,TGTGCCAGCAGCCGTCGACTAGCGGGAGGTGAGGGGTACAATGAGCAGTTCTTC,CASSRRLAGGEGYNEQFF
-,TRBD1,TRBJ2-3,TRBV2,TGTGCCAGCTCCGAGACAGGGGGCACAGATACGCAGTATTTT,CASSETGGTDTQYF
-,TRBD2,TRBJ2-1,TRBV7-2,TGTGCCAGCAGCCCCGGGACTATACTCTACAATGAGCAGTTCTTC,CASSPGTILYNEQFF
once,TRBD1,TRBJ1-2,TRBV30,TGTGCCTGGAGAGGAGGGGGCGGTGGCTACACCTTC,CAWRGGGGGYTF
-,TRBD1,TRBJ1-4,TRBV27,TGTGCCAGCAGACCAGGGGGGACAGGGGGACAAACTAATGAAAAACTGTTTTTT,CASRPGGTGGQTNEKLFF
-,-,TRBJ2-1,TRBV24-1,TGTGCCACCAGTGCCGGACTCGGGGGTGAGCAGTTCTTC,CATSAGLGGEQFF